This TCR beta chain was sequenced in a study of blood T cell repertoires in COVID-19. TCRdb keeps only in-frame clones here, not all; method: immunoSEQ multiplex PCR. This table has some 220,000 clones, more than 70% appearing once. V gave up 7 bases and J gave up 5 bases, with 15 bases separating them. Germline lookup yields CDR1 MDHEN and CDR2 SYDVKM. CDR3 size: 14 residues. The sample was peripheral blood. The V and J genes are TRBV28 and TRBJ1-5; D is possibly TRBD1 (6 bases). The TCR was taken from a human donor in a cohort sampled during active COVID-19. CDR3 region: CASIGGGGDQPQHF. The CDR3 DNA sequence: TGTGCCAGCATCGGGGGAGGGGGGGATCAGCCCCAGCATTTT.